Listed below are T cell receptor beta chains from one sample, sequenced in a study of OX40 agonist ivuxolimab in advanced cancers. TCRdb's table, derived via immunoSEQ multiplex PCR, lists solely in-frame clones and lacks some. Here the sample spans about 11,000 clones, roughly 86% being singletons. This sample comprised CD4+ or CD8+ T cells sorted from blood, obtained in a trial of the OX40 agonist ivuxolimab. The origin of the receptors is an adult with an advanced solid tumor such as melanoma, head and neck, liver or kidney cancer. CDR3s include the opening cysteine and the closing phenylalanine or tryptophan. Each record gives: clone size, D gene, V gene, J gene, CDR3 protein, CDR3 DNA. A D gene is named only where the DNA matches it firmly. Part of the rows lack a size; the others show once, few, many or a class for expanded clones.

.	.	TRBV6-6	TRBJ2-7	CASSTAIYEQYF	TGTGCCAGCAGTACCGCGATCTACGAGCAGTACTTC
few	.	TRBV15	TRBJ1-5	CATSRGDREYSNQPQHF	TGTGCCACCAGCAGGGGGGACCGGGAATATAGCAATCAGCCCCAGCATTTT
.	TRBD1	TRBV9	TRBJ2-7	CASSRTGGASYEQYF	TGTGCCAGCAGCAGGACAGGGGGCGCCTCCTACGAGCAGTACTTC
.	.	TRBV6-4	TRBJ2-1	CASSEGEYNEQFF	TGTGCCAGCAGTGAGGGCGAATACAATGAGCAGTTCTTC
.	.	TRBV25-1	TRBJ2-1	CASRSTGPSYNEQFF	TGTGCCAGCAGATCAACGGGGCCATCCTACAATGAGCAGTTCTTC
once	TRBD1	TRBV5-4	TRBJ2-2	CASSLHRGYTGELFF	TGTGCCAGCAGCTTACACAGGGGGTACACCGGGGAGCTGTTTTTT
few	.	TRBV7-6	TRBJ2-7	CASSPGGYEQYF	TGTGCCAGCAGCCCGGGTGGCTACGAGCAGTACTTC
.	.	TRBV5-6	TRBJ2-7	CASSLPGRTFTEQYF	TGTGCCAGCAGCCTACCGGGACGGACCTTCACCGAGCAGTACTTC
.	TRBD2	TRBV27	TRBJ2-1	CASLGVAGGPYNEQFF	TGTGCCAGCCTTGGGGTAGCGGGAGGCCCCTACAATGAGCAGTTCTTC
.	.	TRBV28	TRBJ2-5	CASSLGELGGPETQYF	TGTGCCAGCAGTTTAGGGGAGTTGGGGGGGCCAGAGACCCAGTACTTC
.	TRBD1	TRBV28	TRBJ2-5	CASSFGQGIETQYF	TGTGCCAGCAGTTTTGGACAGGGGATCGAGACCCAGTACTTC
few	TRBD2	TRBV5-5	TRBJ2-1	CASRLELAGGPDNEQFF	TGTGCCAGCAGATTGGAGCTAGCGGGAGGGCCAGACAATGAGCAGTTCTTC
.	TRBD1	TRBV5-5	TRBJ2-6	CASSLFGTASSGANVLTF	TGTGCCAGCAGCTTGTTTGGGACAGCCAGCTCTGGGGCCAACGTCCTGACTTTC
.	TRBD1	TRBV10-3	TRBJ2-1	CAISESPGTGYNEQFF	TGTGCCATCAGTGAGTCTCCCGGGACAGGTTACAATGAGCAGTTCTTC
.	.	TRBV5-1	TRBJ2-7	CASSAGWGGEQYF	TGCGCCAGCAGCGCTGGTTGGGGCGGCGAGCAGTACTTC
.	.	TRBV4-1	TRBJ2-7	CASSQEGPYEQYF	TGCGCCAGCAGCCAAGAGGGCCCCTACGAGCAGTACTTC
medium-sized	.	TRBV28	TRBJ1-5	CASEGWSNQPQHF	TGTGCCAGCGAGGGCTGGAGCAATCAGCCCCAGCATTTT
.	.	TRBV5-1	TRBJ2-2	CASSFSDPTGELFF	TGCGCCAGCAGCTTTTCAGACCCCACCGGGGAGCTGTTTTTT
few	.	TRBV7-2	TRBJ2-7	CASSPGGYEQYF	TGTGCCAGCAGCCCGGGTGGCTACGAGCAGTACTTC
.	.	TRBV10-3	TRBJ1-1	CATGSDSRNTEAFF	TGTGCCACTGGAAGCGACAGCCGGAACACTGAAGCTTTCTTT
.	.	TRBV7-9	TRBJ2-1	CASSAPRRNEQFF	TGTGCCAGCAGCGCACCTCGGCGGAATGAGCAGTTCTTC
.	TRBD1	TRBV4-1	TRBJ1-4	CASSPPGGSEKLFF	TGCGCCAGCAGCCCCCCAGGGGGTTCGGAAAAACTGTTTTTT
.	TRBD2	TRBV7-2	TRBJ2-7	CASSSAGTYEQYF	TGTGCCAGCAGCTCAGCGGGAACCTACGAGCAGTACTTC
.	TRBD2	TRBV9	TRBJ2-2	CASSWTSGRGYGGELFF	TGTGCCAGCAGCTGGACTAGCGGGAGAGGGTATGGCGGGGAGCTGTTTTTT
.	.	TRBV7-8	TRBJ2-3	CASSLVQERTDTQYF	TGTGCCAGCAGCTTAGTACAGGAGAGAACAGATACGCAGTATTTT
.	TRBD1	TRBV4-1	TRBJ1-2	CASSRGQGSYGYTF	TGCGCCAGCAGCCGAGGACAGGGAAGCTATGGCTACACCTTC
.	TRBD1	TRBV6-5	TRBJ1-2	CASRSPGQLNYGYTF	TGTGCCAGCAGGTCTCCGGGACAGCTCAACTATGGCTACACCTTC
.	TRBD1	TRBV10-1	TRBJ2-7	CASSDYRGSYEQYF	TGCGCCAGCAGTGATTACAGGGGTTCCTACGAGCAGTACTTC
once	.	TRBV6-6	TRBJ2-4	CASSLGISKNIQYF	TGTGCCAGCAGCCTCGGGATTTCCAAAAACATTCAGTACTTC
.	.	TRBV19	TRBJ2-1	CASSIVLVDEQFF	TGTGCCAGTAGTATAGTACTAGTCGATGAGCAGTTCTTC
.	TRBD2	TRBV27	TRBJ2-7	CASGGTSGDSYEQYF	TGTGCCAGCGGGGGGACTAGCGGGGATTCCTACGAGCAGTACTTC
few	.	TRBV6-4	TRBJ2-2	CASSALQGFHGELFF	TGTGCCAGCAGTGCCCTACAGGGTTTCCACGGGGAGCTGTTTTTT
.	TRBD1	TRBV19	TRBJ2-2	CAVDRAGELFF	TGTGCCGTGGACAGGGCTGGGGAGCTGTTTTTT
.	.	TRBV7-9	TRBJ1-5	CASSATEYNQPQHF	TGTGCCAGCAGCGCGACAGAGTACAATCAGCCCCAGCATTTT
.	TRBD1	TRBV27	TRBJ2-7	CASSLVWVDRVYEQYF	TGTGCCAGCAGTTTGGTTTGGGTCGACAGGGTCTACGAGCAGTACTTC
.	.	TRBV6-4	TRBJ2-1	CASSDLAGDEQFF	TGTGCCAGCAGTGACCTCGCCGGCGATGAGCAGTTCTTC
.	.	TRBV11-2	TRBJ2-2	CASSADGTGELFF	TGTGCCAGCAGCGCAGACGGTACCGGGGAGCTGTTTTTT
.	.	TRBV21-1	TRBJ2-1	CASSKFGGEGEQFF	TGTGCCAGCAGCAAATTTGGCGGCGAGGGTGAGCAGTTCTTC
once	.	TRBV9	TRBJ1-1	CASGGTAMNTEAFF	TGTGCCAGCGGGGGGACGGCCATGAACACTGAAGCTTTCTTT
.	TRBD2	TRBV13	TRBJ2-3	CASSSAGVNTDTQYF	TGTGCCAGCAGCTCAGCGGGAGTGAACACAGATACGCAGTATTTT
.	.	TRBV5-1	TRBJ1-2	CASSLPEGSSYGYTF	TGCGCCAGCAGCTTGCCGGAGGGCTCGAGCTATGGCTACACCTTC
.	.	TRBV7-9	TRBJ1-3	CASSLWVGLSSGNTIYF	TGTGCCAGCAGCTTATGGGTAGGACTGAGCTCTGGAAACACCATATATTTT
.	TRBD2	TRBV30	TRBJ2-3	CAWSEGLAGSTDTQYF	TGTGCCTGGAGCGAGGGACTAGCGGGAAGCACAGATACGCAGTATTTT
.	.	TRBV30	TRBJ2-1	CAWTLISYNEQFF	TGTGCCTGGACACTTATTAGCTACAATGAGCAGTTCTTC
.	TRBD1	TRBV4-2	TRBJ1-1	CASSHAGTAEAFF	TGTGCCAGCAGCCATGCCGGGACAGCTGAAGCTTTCTTT
medium-sized	TRBD1	TRBV6-5	TRBJ1-5	CASSHGTGANQPQHF	TGTGCCAGCAGCCATGGGACAGGGGCCAATCAGCCCCAGCATTTT
.	TRBD2	TRBV19	TRBJ2-3	CASSIAGGRDTQYF	TGTGCCAGTAGTATTGCGGGAGGGAGGGATACGCAGTATTTT
few	TRBD2	TRBV9	TRBJ2-1	CASSSRTSGIANEQFF	TGTGCCAGCAGCTCTAGGACTAGCGGGATTGCAAATGAGCAGTTCTTC
.	.	TRBV27	TRBJ2-1	CASSLAGKEQFF	TGTGCCAGCAGTTTGGCGGGGAAGGAGCAGTTCTTC
.	.	TRBV19	TRBJ2-7	CASSMGPAYEQYF	TGTGCCAGTAGTATGGGTCCGGCCTACGAGCAGTACTTC
.	.	TRBV7-9	TRBJ2-7	CASSPEGGVLREQYF	TGTGCCAGCAGCCCAGAGGGGGGAGTATTACGCGAGCAGTACTTC
.	.	TRBV27	TRBJ2-1	CASSGRMVNGEQFF	TGTGCCAGCAGCGGTAGAATGGTTAACGGTGAGCAGTTCTTC
.	.	TRBV27	TRBJ2-1	CASSPSKGHEQFF	TGTGCCAGCAGTCCCTCGAAAGGCCATGAGCAGTTCTTC
once	TRBD1	TRBV4-1	TRBJ2-7	CASSQPGTAYEQYF	TGCGCCAGCAGCCAGCCGGGGACAGCCTACGAGCAGTACTTC
few	.	TRBV7-9	TRBJ1-5	CASSLDLRSEPQHF	TGTGCCAGCAGCTTAGACCTGAGGAGTGAGCCCCAGCATTTT
.	.	TRBV7-9	TRBJ2-6	CASSLAHPHGAGANVLTF	TGTGCCAGCAGCTTAGCGCATCCCCACGGGGCTGGGGCCAACGTCCTGACTTTC
.	TRBD1	TRBV6-5	TRBJ1-2	CASSVQGVYGYTF	TGTGCCAGCAGTGTTCAGGGGGTCTATGGCTACACCTTC